The 3 T cell receptor beta chains below come from one sample, sequenced in a study of T cell repertoires in cytomegalovirus infection. TCRdb recomputed calls from the reads with MiXCR, one row per CDR3 protein. This sample has 310,000 or so distinct CDR3 sequences, with roughly 24% found just once. Sequencing used PBMCs. The receptors shown here come from a human donor in good health (CMV status not recorded). Some clones in this sample may be carry-over from other donors' samples.

This clonotype was seen many times. The chain recombines TRBV7-9 with TRBJ1-1; D ambiguous. The CDR3 is 11 amino acids. The V and J ends lost 3 bases and 3 bases respectively, with 2 bases between them. Germline assignment: CDR1 SEHNR and CDR2 FQNEAQ (reference sequence). The CDR3 loop reads CASSLDTEAFF. The CDR3 region has the DNA TGTGCCAGCAGCTTGGACACTGAAGCTTTCTTT.

J is TRBJ2-2 and V is TRBV12-3 or TRBV12-4; D is uncertain. V shed 7 bases and J shed 4 bases, with 10 bases lying between them. The CDR3 is 13 amino acids. CDR3 residues: CASTIRRTGELFF. CDR3 DNA: TGTGCCAGCACCATTAGACGCACCGGGGAGCTGTTTTTT.

The sample holds many counts of this clonotype. This chain uses TRBV7-2 with TRBJ2-7; a possible D gene is TRBD2 (6 bases). This CDR3 spans 13 amino acids. The germline CDR1 and CDR2 sequences are SGHTA and FQGNSA. Trimming removed 6 bases at V and 2 bases at J, with 11 bases between. CDR3 residues: CASSPSAAYEQYF. The CDR3 DNA follows: TGTGCCAGCAGTCCTAGCGCAGCCTACGAGCAGTACTTC.